The subject of this entry is one T cell receptor (beta chain). Its antigen is still unknown. This sample was included in a study of OX40 agonist ivuxolimab in advanced cancers. Study background: A male proportion of about 84% was recorded, with mean age about 54 years and range roughly 23 to 79.

Only in-frame clones appear in the TCRdb table, and some are missing; sequencing was by immunoSEQ multiplex PCR. The sample carries about 100,000 clones, under 90% recorded once. Whole-study results and caveats: The antigens recognized by the expanded peripheral T cells, that is their antigen specificity, were not determined. Partial responders dosed at 0.1-3.0 mg/kg displayed clonal expansion ranking among the lowest.

Blood sampling took place at baseline, cycle 4 day 1, and cycle 7 day 1. Germline CDR1 is DFQATT and CDR2 is SNEGSKA (reference sequence). The length of the CDR3 is 10 residues. Trimming removed 6 bases at V and 6 bases at J, with 8 bases between. Here the sequenced sample was CD4+ or CD8+ T cells sorted from blood, taken in a trial of the OX40 agonist ivuxolimab. This TCR derives from an adult with an advanced solid tumor such as melanoma, head and neck, liver or kidney cancer. The rearrangement joins TRBV20-1 to TRBJ2-5; D unresolved. The CDR3 DNA sequence: TGCAGTGCCAGGAGAAAGACCCAGTACTTC. This translates into CSARRKTQYF.